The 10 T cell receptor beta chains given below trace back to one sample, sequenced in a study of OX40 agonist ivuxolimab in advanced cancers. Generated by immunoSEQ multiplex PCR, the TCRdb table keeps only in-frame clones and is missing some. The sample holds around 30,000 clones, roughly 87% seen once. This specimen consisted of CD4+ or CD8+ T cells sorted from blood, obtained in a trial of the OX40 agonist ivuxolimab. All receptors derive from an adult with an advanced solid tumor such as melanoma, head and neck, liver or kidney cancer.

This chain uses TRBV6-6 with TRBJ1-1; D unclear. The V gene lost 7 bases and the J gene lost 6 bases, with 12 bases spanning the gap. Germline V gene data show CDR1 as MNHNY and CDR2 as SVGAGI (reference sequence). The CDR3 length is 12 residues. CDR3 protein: CASTLPGPEAFF. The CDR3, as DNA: TGTGCCAGCACCTTACCGGGTCCTGAAGCTTTCTTT.

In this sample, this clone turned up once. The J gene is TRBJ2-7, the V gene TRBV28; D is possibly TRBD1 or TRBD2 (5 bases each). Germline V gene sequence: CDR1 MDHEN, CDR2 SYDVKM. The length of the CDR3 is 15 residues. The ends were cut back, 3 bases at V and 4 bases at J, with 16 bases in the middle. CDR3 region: CASSLRGTLVYEQYF. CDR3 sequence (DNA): TGTGCCAGCAGTTTGAGGGGAACCCTTGTGTACGAGCAGTACTTC.

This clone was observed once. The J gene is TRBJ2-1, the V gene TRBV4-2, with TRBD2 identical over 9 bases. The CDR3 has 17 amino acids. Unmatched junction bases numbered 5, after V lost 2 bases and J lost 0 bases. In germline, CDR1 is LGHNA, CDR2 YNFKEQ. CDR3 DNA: TGTGCCAGCAGCCAATCCGTAGCGGGAGCCTCCTACAATGAGCAGTTCTTC. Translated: CASSQSVAGASYNEQFF.

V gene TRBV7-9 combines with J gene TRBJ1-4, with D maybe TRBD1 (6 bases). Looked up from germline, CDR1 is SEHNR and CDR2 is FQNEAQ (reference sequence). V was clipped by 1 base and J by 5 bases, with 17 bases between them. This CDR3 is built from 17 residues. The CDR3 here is CASSLVTGATRNEKLFF. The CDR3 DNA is TGTGCCAGCAGCTTAGTGACAGGAGCAACCCGAAATGAAAAACTGTTTTTT.

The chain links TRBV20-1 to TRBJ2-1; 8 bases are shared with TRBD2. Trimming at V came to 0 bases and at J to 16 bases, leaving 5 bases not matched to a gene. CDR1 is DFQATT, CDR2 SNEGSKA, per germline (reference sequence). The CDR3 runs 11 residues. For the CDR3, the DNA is TGCAGTGCTAGAGAGGGGACTAGTACCTTCTTC. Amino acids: CSAREGTSTFF.

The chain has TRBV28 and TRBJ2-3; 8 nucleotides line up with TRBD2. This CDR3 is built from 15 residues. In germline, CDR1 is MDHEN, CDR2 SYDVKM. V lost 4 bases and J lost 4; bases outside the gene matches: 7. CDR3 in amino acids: CASSWGLVGPDTQYF. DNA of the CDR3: TGTGCCAGCAGTTGGGGACTAGTGGGGCCAGATACGCAGTATTTT. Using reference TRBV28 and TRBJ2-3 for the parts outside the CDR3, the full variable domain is DVKVTQSSRYLVKRTGEKVFLECVQDMDHENMFWYRQDPGLGLRLIYFSYDVKMKEKGDIPEGYSVSREKKERFSLILESASTNQTSMYLCASSWGLVGPDTQYFGPGTRLTVL.

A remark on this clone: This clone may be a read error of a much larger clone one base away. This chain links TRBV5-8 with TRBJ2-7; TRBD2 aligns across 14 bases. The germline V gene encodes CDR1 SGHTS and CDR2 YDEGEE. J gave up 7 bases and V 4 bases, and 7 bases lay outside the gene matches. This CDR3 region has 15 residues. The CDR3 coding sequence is TGTGCCAGCAGCAGGGGACTAGCGGGGGCGGGGGAGCAGTACTTC. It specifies CASSRGLAGAGEQYF.

The CDR3 DNA follows: TGTGCCAGCAGTTTCGTCATAGCGGGATGGAACGACGAGCAGTACTTC. This codes for CASSFVIAGWNDEQYF. The chain joins TRBV27 to TRBJ2-7; TRBD2 matches at 8 bases. Unmatched junction bases numbered 12, after V lost 3 bases and J lost 5 bases. The CDR3 runs 16 residues. Germline-derived CDR1 and CDR2 are MNHEY and SMNVEV (reference sequence).

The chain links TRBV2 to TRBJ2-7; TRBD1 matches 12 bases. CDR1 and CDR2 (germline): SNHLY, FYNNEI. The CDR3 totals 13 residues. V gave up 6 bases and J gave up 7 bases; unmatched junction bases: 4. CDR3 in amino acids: CASRGQGAKEQYF. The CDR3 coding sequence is TGTGCCAGCAGGGGACAGGGGGCTAAAGAGCAGTACTTC.

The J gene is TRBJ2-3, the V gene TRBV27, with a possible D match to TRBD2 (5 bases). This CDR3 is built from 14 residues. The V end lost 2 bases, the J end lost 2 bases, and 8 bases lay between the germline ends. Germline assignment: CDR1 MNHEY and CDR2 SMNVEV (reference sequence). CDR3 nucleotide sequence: TGTGCCAGCAGTTTAGACCGGGACACAGATACGCAGTATTTT. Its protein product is CASSLDRDTDTQYF.